This entry concerns a single T cell receptor beta chain. The antigen is unknown. Germline assignment: CDR1 MGHRA and CDR2 YSYEKL. Unmatched junction bases numbered 8, after V lost 1 base and J lost 3 bases. The CDR3 is made up of 16 amino acids. The data are from a study of blood T cells in healthy people across ages. Study results and caveats: Researchers report that TCR beta diversity correlated strongly with naive T cell percentage.

A second PCR, run for roughly 7 to 12 cycles, used a sample-barcoded 5' primer plus a J-beta primer mix. One entry per CDR3 protein, called by TCRdb with MiXCR from the 5' RACE reads. The repertoire includes about 1.4 million distinct CDR3 sequences, 55% to 75% of them detected once, and under 8.5% sits in the top ten. Sequenced input: blood. This chain links TRBV4-1 with TRBJ2-7, with TRBD1 identical over 8 bases. This clonotype originated in a young man in good health. In DNA form, the CDR3 reads TGCGCCAGCAGCCAAGTTGGGCAGGGGGCTCGCTACGAGCAGTACTTC. Its translation is CASSQVGQGARYEQYF.